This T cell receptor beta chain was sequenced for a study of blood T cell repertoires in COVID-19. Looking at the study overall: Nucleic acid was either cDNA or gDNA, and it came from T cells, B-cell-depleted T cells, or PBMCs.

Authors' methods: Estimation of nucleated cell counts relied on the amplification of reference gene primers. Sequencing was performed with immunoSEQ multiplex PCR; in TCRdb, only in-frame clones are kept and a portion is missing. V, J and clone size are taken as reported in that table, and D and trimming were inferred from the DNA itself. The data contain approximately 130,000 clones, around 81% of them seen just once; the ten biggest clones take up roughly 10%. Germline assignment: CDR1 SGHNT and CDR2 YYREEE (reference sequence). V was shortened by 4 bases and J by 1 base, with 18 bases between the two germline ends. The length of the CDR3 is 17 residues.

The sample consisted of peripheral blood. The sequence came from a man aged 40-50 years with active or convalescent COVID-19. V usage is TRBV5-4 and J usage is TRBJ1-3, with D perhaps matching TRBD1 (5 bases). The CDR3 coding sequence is TGTGCCAGCAGCCCGGGAGGGGCAGAGATATCTGGAAACACCATATATTTT. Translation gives CASSPGGAEISGNTIYF.